Sequencing of this TCR beta chain was carried out in a study of blood T cell repertoires in COVID-19 (dated by TCRdb to 2018 to 2020). At the level of the whole study: Collaborator samples came from the United States, Italy and Spain and covered acute and convalescent phases of COVID-19. The prospective study material was composed of cDNA or gDNA derived from T cells, B-cell-depleted T cells, or PBMCs. Deeply sampled blood TCRbeta repertoires from subjects exposed to, actively infected with, or recovered from COVID-19 were included in the dataset. The repertoires were released in a freely available public database meant as a resource for research on the immune response to SARS-CoV-2. The samples were drawn from the first 160 participants of the ongoing ImmuneRACE study and from about 1,200 subjects provided by 6 global collaborators. A de-identified subject ID, COVID-19 status, age in years and sex were almost always included in the sample metadata. Where available, HLA class I and class II types were obtained from metadata supplied by the sample provider rather than from assay-based typing.

TCRbeta CDR3 regions were amplified from genomic DNA by means of the immunoSEQ Assay, a bias-controlled multiplex PCR. Regarding the original processing steps: The number of nucleated cells in each sample was estimated from the amplification of reference gene primers within the assay. Sequence reads were collapsed and filtered to measure the absolute abundance of every unique TCRbeta CDR3 rearrangement. Productive Simpson clonality was computed per sample as the square root of Simpson's diversity index over productive rearrangements. Here the immuneACCESS table is served through TCRdb, limited to in-frame sequences with V and J called. Missing clones are a known gap in these copies; in checked studies unresolved V genes cover under half, and the rest lacks a known reason. That table gives V, J and clone size, and the DNA gave D and trimming. Counted in this sample were 110,000 to 150,000 clones; 65% to 80% of them appeared once. Roughly 3.5% of the sample belongs to the ten largest clones.

V is trimmed back by 3 bases and J by 10 bases, and the junction contains 7 bases that no gene match accounts for. The CDR3 spans 15 residues, from the cysteine through the phenylalanine. CDR3 DNA only is kept here, 45 bases in frame from base 1. The germline V gene specifies MDHEN as CDR1 and SYDVKM as CDR2. Collaborating institutions collected whole blood in K2EDTA tubes following their own protocols. For TCRbeta analysis, collaborator samples were shipped as frozen whole blood, as isolated PBMCs, or as DNA extracted from either sample type. General study outcomes and caveats: Clinical and demographic metadata were provided uncurated, with the amount varying by source and participant.

With regard to this clone: Its antigen is unknown. There are no base qualities to consult, and no much larger clone falls within one base.

This TCR was sampled from a man aged 60-69 years with acute or convalescent COVID-19. Sequencing was performed on peripheral blood. Recombination connected TRBV28 to TRBJ1-4; TRBD1 aligns with 11 central bases. The nucleotides read TGTGCCAGCAGTTTCCCCGGGACAGGGGGTGGAAAACTGTTTTTT. This is translated as CASSFPGTGGGKLFF.